Listed below are T cell receptor beta chains from one sample, sequenced in a study of T cells expressing NK-cell markers. TCRdb reprocessed the 5' RACE reads and reports one entry per CDR3 protein, with no DNA. Across 200,000 to 300,000 distinct CDR3 sequences, the top ten clones capture approximately 0.39% of the sample. The sequencing sample was made of blood T cells: a sorted CD56 or NKG2C T cell subset, CD4+ or CD8+ T cells, or bulk PBMC T cells (not recorded which). Every receptor here comes from a man aged 18 to 30 in good health. The CDR3 runs from the conserved cysteine through the conserved F or W.

j_gene	v_gene	CDR3aa
TRBJ2-7	TRBV29-1	CSAGRGTNYEQYF
TRBJ1-6	TRBV6-5	CASSSGPFNSPLHF
TRBJ2-3	TRBV15	CATRKQGVRTDTQYF
TRBJ1-1	TRBV7-2	CASSRTNPLGTEAFF
TRBJ2-5	TRBV2	CASEGNGETQYF
TRBJ2-7	TRBV11-1	CASSFSRTAENYEQYF
TRBJ2-7	TRBV25-1	CASSELWEQYF
TRBJ2-5	TRBV12-3/TRBV12-4	CASSLTGGGGRSQYF
TRBJ1-4	TRBV29-1	CSVPGAEKLFF
TRBJ2-5	TRBV6-1	CAHSLQETQYF
TRBJ2-2	TRBV6-2/TRBV6-3	CASSTTAGVTGELFF
TRBJ1-6	TRBV12-3/TRBV12-4	CASSLAREDSLHF
TRBJ2-1	TRBV15	CATSRGAQGSGIRNEQFF
TRBJ2-4	TRBV24-1	CATSDRTDRLKNIQYF
TRBJ2-1	TRBV6-4	CASSDSRLNEQFF
TRBJ2-2	TRBV5-3	CARSLWGNGRTNTGELFF
TRBJ1-2	TRBV29-1	CSVVIDQRDGYTF
TRBJ2-7	TRBV12-2	CASRLERLAIYEQYF
TRBJ2-3	TRBV5-1	CASSLNPDRKDTQYF
TRBJ2-3	TRBV5-5	CASSGGRTSGTRTDTQYF
TRBJ1-3	TRBV21-1	CASSKWSTGSGNTIYF
TRBJ2-4	TRBV6-5	CASSFRAQNIQYF
TRBJ2-1	TRBV12-3/TRBV12-4	CASTLGTSGVDYFF